One TCR beta chain is described in this entry. Its antigen is as yet unknown. The data were taken from a study of cytomegalovirus exposure and HLA in healthy donors. Study results and caveats: TCR beta sequences numbering under 20,000 were associated with HLA alleles at 0.05 false discovery rate in a later analysis.

PCR primers comprised 60 Vbeta and 13 Jbeta primers. Profiled with immunoSEQ multiplex PCR; TCRdb holds only in-frame clones, not every one. The table records under 140,000 clones, roughly 78% of them present only once. J was trimmed by 7 bases and V by 0 bases; bases with no gene match: 10. Looked up from germline, CDR1 is LGHNA and CDR2 is YSLEER. The CDR3 loop spans 19 amino acids. Material for sequencing was PBMCs. This TCR was sampled from a woman aged 25 to 39 in good health and CMV-seronegative. The V and J genes are TRBV4-3 and TRBJ2-2; 14 nucleotides line up with TRBD2. CDR3 protein: CASSQDGTSGGLWDGELFF. In DNA form, the CDR3 reads TGCGCCAGCAGCCAAGACGGGACTAGCGGGGGCCTATGGGACGGGGAGCTGTTTTTT.